This TCR beta chain came from a study of blood T cell repertoires in COVID-19. Study overall: The cDNA or gDNA used as material had been derived from T cells, B-cell-depleted T cells, or PBMCs.

V was pared by 4 bases and J by 5 bases, with 21 bases between. The CDR3 is made up of 17 amino acids. Germline V gene sequence: CDR1 MNHEY, CDR2 SVGEGT. Sequencing used immunoSEQ multiplex PCR; TCRdb keeps in-frame clones, though not all of them. The sample shows 100,000 to 120,000 clones, about 90% of them seen only once. This clone appeared a few times. The chain uses TRBV6-2 or TRBV6-3 and TRBJ2-1; D is perhaps TRBD1 (5 bases). The sequenced material came from peripheral blood. This sequence was found in a woman in her forties or fifties with acute or convalescent COVID-19. CDR3 in DNA: TGTGCCAGCAGTTTTTATTCCTCTAGGGGCGCTAACAATGAGCAGTTCTTC. This sequence encodes CASSFYSSRGANNEQFF.